This TCR beta chain emerged from a study of blood T cell repertoires in COVID-19. Study-wide context: The samples span acute and convalescent COVID-19 from the United States, Italy and Spain. From T cells, B-cell-depleted T cells, or PBMCs came the material, which was cDNA or gDNA.

Sequenced by immunoSEQ multiplex PCR; TCRdb stores in-frame clones only, minus some. The data contain over 250,000 clones, 65% to 90% of them singletons. Trimming took 6 bases from V and 2 from J, leaving 8 bases between them. The germline V gene encodes CDR1 LNHDA and CDR2 SQIVND (reference sequence). The CDR3 is 13 residues long. Sequencing input: peripheral blood. The source is a human donor in a cohort sampled during active COVID-19. The chain uses TRBV19 and TRBJ1-5, with TRBD1 as a possible D gene (5 bases). CDR3 sequence reads: CASRLGRNQPQHF. The CDR3 bases are TGTGCCAGTAGGTTGGGGCGCAATCAGCCCCAGCATTTT.